Presented here are 29 T cell receptor beta chains from one specimen sequenced in a study of beta chain features in type 1 diabetes. Findings of the study overall: People with Type 1 diabetes carried modestly yet significantly shorter TCRB CDR3s in all four CD4+ subsets.

TCRB transcripts that were expressed got sequenced, as all of the isolated RNA had been reverse transcribed. Measured with immunoSEQ multiplex PCR; TCRdb has only the in-frame clones, and not every one. The table records under 300,000 clones, about a sixth of them present only once. These receptors have no identified antigens. The sequenced material came from naive CD4+ T cells from blood. These receptors all stem from a man younger than 45 with type 1 diabetes.

The chain couples TRBV7-8 to TRBJ2-1, with TRBD2 matching 12 bases. The germline gives CDR1 SGHVS, CDR2 FQNEAQ. V shed 0 bases and J 0 bases; nucleotides not matched to a gene: 12. The CDR3 totals 21 residues. The CDR3 spells CASSLAGYASGRASSYNEQFF. The DNA for the CDR3 is TGTGCCAGCAGCTTAGCGGGATATGCTAGCGGGAGGGCGAGCTCCTACAATGAGCAGTTCTTC.

The sample holds a few counts of this clone. This chain uses TRBV7-6 with TRBJ2-7, with TRBD1 matching over 7 bases. Germline V lookup: CDR1 SGHVS, CDR2 FNYEAQ. This CDR3 contains 14 residues. J was trimmed by 0 bases and V by 3 bases; bases with no gene match: 2. The CDR3 loop reads CASSLQGDSYEQYF. Here the CDR3 DNA reads TGTGCCAGCAGCTTGCAGGGGGACTCCTACGAGCAGTACTTC.

The chain couples TRBV7-2 to TRBJ2-1, with D possibly being TRBD2 (6 bases). The germline gives CDR1 SGHTA, CDR2 FQGNSA. V was clipped by 8 bases and J by 0 bases, with 14 bases between them. The length of the CDR3 is 15 residues. This CDR3 reads CASRGNVLSYNEQFF. In DNA, the CDR3 is TGTGCCAGCCGGGGGAACGTCCTCTCCTACAATGAGCAGTTCTTC. Supplemented by reference TRBV7-2 and TRBJ2-1, the full variable domain reads GAGVSQSPSNKVTEKGKDVELRCDPISGHTALYWYRQSLGQGLEFLIYFQGNSAPDKSGLPSDRFSAERTGGSVSTLTIQRTQQEDSAVYLCASRGNVLSYNEQFFGPGTRLTVL.

The chain joins TRBV13 to TRBJ1-1; no reliable D call. The CDR3 is made up of 13 amino acids. Germline V gene data show CDR1 as PRHDT and CDR2 as FYEKMQ (reference sequence). V was shortened by 3 bases and J by 2 bases, with 7 bases between the two germline ends. The CDR3 region is CASSLWVNTEAFF. DNA for the CDR3: TGTGCCAGCAGCTTGTGGGTTAACACTGAAGCTTTCTTT.

The rearrangement links TRBV9 to TRBJ2-7; 7 bases are shared with TRBD2. The germline CDR1 and CDR2 sequences are SGDLS and YYNGEE. Germline trimming cut 4 bases from V and 0 bases from J; bases unmatched to any gene: 7. This CDR3 has 15 residues. CDR3: CASSPGLGVSYEQYF. The CDR3 DNA follows: TGTGCCAGCAGCCCTGGACTAGGGGTCTCCTACGAGCAGTACTTC.

This clone turned up a few times. The chain employs TRBV9 and TRBJ1-1; D perhaps matches TRBD1 (5 bases). In germline, CDR1 is SGDLS, CDR2 YYNGEE. Trimming removed 3 bases from V and 1 base from J, with 10 bases in between. The CDR3 is 14 residues long. CDR3: CASSATTGNTEAFF. For the CDR3, the DNA is TGTGCCAGCAGCGCAACTACAGGGAACACTGAAGCTTTCTTT.

In DNA, the CDR3 is TGTGCCAGCAGCTTGTTTGGTTTGGGCAGACTCAAAAACATTCAGTACTTC. Protein product: CASSLFGLGRLKNIQYF. The chain links TRBV5-6 to TRBJ2-4; D ambiguous. Germline V lookup: CDR1 SGHDT, CDR2 YYEEEE. The V end lost 1 base, the J end lost 3 bases, and 17 bases lay between the germline ends. The CDR3 runs 17 residues. Full variable domain (rest looked up from reference TRBV5-6 and TRBJ2-4): DAGVTQSPTHLIKTRGQQVTLRCSPKSGHDTVSWYQQALGQGPQFIFQYYEEEERQRGNFPDRFSGHQFPNYSSELNVNALLLGDSALYLCASSLFGLGRLKNIQYFGAGTRLSVL.

This clone turned up a few times. The rearrangement uses TRBV28 and TRBJ2-3, with D unresolved. Germline loops: CDR1 MDHEN, CDR2 SYDVKM. V was cut by 6 bases and J by 10 bases, with 14 bases left in between. This CDR3 is 12 amino acids long. CDR3: CASSNLPSAQYF. The CDR3 nucleotides read TGTGCCAGCAGCAATCTCCCATCGGCGCAGTATTTT. Looking up the rest from reference TRBV28 and TRBJ2-3 gives the full variable domain: DVKVTQSSRYLVKRTGEKVFLECVQDMDHENMFWYRQDPGLGLRLIYFSYDVKMKEKGDIPEGYSVSREKKERFSLILESASTNQTSMYLCASSNLPSAQYFGPGTRLTVL.

V and J are TRBV29-1 and TRBJ2-3; D gene uncertain. Germline V CDR1 and CDR2: SQVTM, ANQGSEA. This CDR3 has 14 amino acids. V lost 7 bases and J lost 2, with 16 bases in between. The CDR3: CSAVKGKNTDTQYF. DNA of the CDR3: TGCAGCGCCGTTAAGGGCAAAAACACAGATACGCAGTATTTT.

This clone was detected a few times. This chain links TRBV29-1 with TRBJ2-1; TRBD2 matches 11 bases. The CDR3 is 13 amino acids. CDR1 is SQVTM and CDR2 is ANQGSEA in the germline V gene. DNA for the CDR3: TGCGCTAGCGGGAGGAGCTCCTACAATGAGCAGTTCTTC. Residues: CASGRSSYNEQFF.

This rearrangement joins TRBV29-1 to TRBJ2-2, with 8 bases identical to TRBD2. Unmatched junction bases numbered 10, after V lost 6 bases and J lost 4 bases. The CDR3 runs 15 residues. Germline values: CDR1 SQVTM, CDR2 ANQGSEA. CDR3 region: CSVARTSWSTGELFF. CDR3 in DNA: TGCAGCGTCGCTAGGACTAGCTGGAGCACCGGGGAGCTGTTTTTT.

V and J are TRBV30 and TRBJ2-3; D gene ambiguous. The V end lost 2 bases, the J end lost 4 bases, and 7 bases lay between the germline ends. The CDR3 extends over 12 amino acids. Germline V CDR1 and CDR2: GTSNPN, SVGIG (reference sequence). CDR3 sequence: CAWSPLPDTQYF. CDR3 DNA sequence: TGTGCCTGGAGTCCCTTACCAGATACGCAGTATTTT. Complete variable domain (other parts from reference TRBV30 and TRBJ2-3): SQTIHQWPATLVQPVGSPLSLECTVEGTSNPNLYWYRQAAGRGLQLLFYSVGIGQISSEVPQNLSASRPQDRQFILSSKKLLLSDSGFYLCAWSPLPDTQYFGPGTRLTVL.

This clone was detected a few times. The rearrangement uses TRBV20-1 and TRBJ2-1, with D perhaps matching TRBD1 or TRBD2 (5 bases each). V lost 7 bases and J 7 bases, leaving 11 bases between the germline ends. The CDR3 extends over 11 amino acids. CDR1 and CDR2 from the germline V gene are DFQATT and SNEGSKA (reference sequence). This CDR3 reads CSGRRENEQFF. DNA for the CDR3: TGCAGTGGTCGCAGGGAGAATGAGCAGTTCTTC.

The V and J genes are TRBV14 and TRBJ2-1, with 12 bases lining up with TRBD2. CDR3 length equals 14 residues. In germline, CDR1 is SGHDN, CDR2 FVKESK. V shed 4 bases and J 10 bases; nucleotides not matched to a gene: 5. The CDR3 region is CASSRGLAGWEQFF. The CDR3, as DNA: TGTGCCAGCAGCCGCGGACTAGCGGGATGGGAGCAGTTCTTC. The complete variable domain, with remaining parts taken from reference TRBV14 and TRBJ2-1, reads EAGVTQFPSHSVIEKGQTVTLRCDPISGHDNLYWYRRVMGKEIKFLLHFVKESKQDESGMPNNRFLAERTGGTYSTLKVQPAELEDSGVYFCASSRGLAGWEQFFGPGTRLTVL.

This clone was observed a handful of times. The gene calls are TRBV28 and TRBJ2-4, with unresolved D. The germline V gene has CDR1 MDHEN and CDR2 SYDVKM. The CDR3 totals 13 residues. V lost 6 bases and J lost 0, with 6 bases in between. CDR3 protein: CASRLPAKNIQYF. CDR3 sequence (DNA): TGTGCCAGCAGACTACCAGCCAAAAACATTCAGTACTTC.

The chain links TRBV5-1 to TRBJ1-1; D call uncertain. Germline CDR1 and CDR2: SGHRS and YFSETQ. This CDR3 contains 14 residues. V gave up 2 bases and J gave up 1 base, with 9 bases separating them. Here the CDR3 DNA reads TGCGCCAGCAGCTTACAGAGGCAGAACACTGAAGCTTTCTTT. As protein: CASSLQRQNTEAFF.

V is TRBV5-1 and J is TRBJ2-5; 8 positions match TRBD1. CDR1 is SGHRS, CDR2 YFSETQ, per germline. After removal of 4 bases from V and 10 bases from J, the junction contained 12 bases not matched to a gene. The CDR3 is 14 amino acids. The CDR3 region has the DNA TGCGCCAGCAGCCGGACAGGGATAGGAGAGGACCAGTACTTC. Its translation is CASSRTGIGEDQYF.

This clone was counted a few times. The gene calls are TRBV19 and TRBJ2-6, with D perhaps matching TRBD1 (5 bases). Germline V gene lookup returns CDR1 LNHDA and CDR2 SQIVND (reference sequence). There are 15 residues in the CDR3. The V end was cut by 5 bases, the J end by 1 base, with 9 bases between. The CDR3 DNA follows: TGTGCCAGTAGTCCGACAGTTTCTGGGGCCAACGTCCTGACTTTC. Translation gives CASSPTVSGANVLTF.

The rearrangement uses TRBV9 and TRBJ2-3; 7 bases agree with TRBD1. CDR1 and CDR2 from the germline V gene are SGDLS and YYNGEE. V gave up 4 bases and J gave up 0 bases; unmatched junction bases: 5. The CDR3 length is 15 residues. CDR3 loop: CASSPRQGSTDTQYF. For the CDR3, the DNA is TGTGCCAGCAGCCCGAGACAGGGTAGCACAGATACGCAGTATTTT.

The V gene is TRBV29-1, the J gene TRBJ2-7; tentatively, D is TRBD1 (6 bases). V shed 6 bases and J shed 7 bases, with 22 bases lying between them. This CDR3 has 14 residues. Germline CDR1 and CDR2: SQVTM and ANQGSEA. CDR3 amino acids: CSVRPAGAPPEQYF. The CDR3 DNA reads as TGCAGCGTGCGCCCGGCAGGGGCCCCCCCTGAGCAGTACTTC.

The V and J genes are TRBV7-9 and TRBJ2-1; no reliable D call. Germline CDR1 SEHNR, CDR2 FQNEAQ (reference sequence). The CDR3 sequence is 11 residues long. The ends were cut back, 4 bases at V and 9 bases at J, with 7 bases in the middle. The CDR3 sequence is CASSSGGEQFF. Here the CDR3 DNA reads TGTGCCAGCAGCTCTGGCGGTGAGCAGTTCTTC.

This chain uses TRBV29-1 with TRBJ2-7, with no clear D. The V gene lost 1 base and the J gene lost 7 bases, with 14 bases spanning the gap. CDR1 is SQVTM and CDR2 is ANQGSEA in the germline V gene. This CDR3 has 13 amino acids. The CDR3 region is CSVEVLRGGEQYF. CDR3 DNA: TGCAGCGTTGAAGTGTTAAGAGGCGGAGAGCAGTACTTC.

This clone has only a few counts. The gene calls are TRBV5-4 and TRBJ2-3, with D possibly being TRBD1 or TRBD2 (5 bases each). V was clipped by 4 bases and J by 3 bases, with 15 bases between them. The CDR3 is made up of 15 amino acids. CDR1 is SGHNT and CDR2 is YYREEE in the germline V gene (reference sequence). The CDR3: CASSPRGVATDTQYF. The CDR3 DNA reads as TGTGCCAGCAGCCCCCGGGGCGTCGCGACAGATACGCAGTATTTT.

The rearrangement joins TRBV18 to TRBJ1-1, with D uncertain. V was pared by 3 bases and J by 4 bases, with 9 bases between. CDR1 is KGHSH and CDR2 is LQKENI in the germline V gene. This CDR3 contains 13 residues. CDR3 coding DNA: TGTGCCAGCTCACCGGGTGGGCTCACTGAAGCTTTCTTT. It codes for CASSPGGLTEAFF.

This chain joins TRBV2 and TRBJ2-5; a weak D match, TRBD1 (5 bases). The CDR3 loop spans 13 amino acids. Trimming pared 8 bases from V and 5 bases from J, leaving 15 bases between. Germline CDR1 SNHLY, CDR2 FYNNEI. The DNA for the CDR3 is TGTGCCAGCGGCCAGGGTTTGGGGGAGACCCAGTACTTC. It encodes CASGQGLGETQYF. The entire variable domain, with the rest obtained from reference TRBV2 and TRBJ2-5, is as follows: EPEVTQTPSHQVTQMGQEVILRCVPISNHLYFYWYRQILGQKVEFLVSFYNNEISEKSEIFDDQFSVERPDGSNFTLKIRSTKLEDSAMYFCASGQGLGETQYFGPGTRLLVL.

J is TRBJ2-3 and V is TRBV4-1; the D gene is possibly TRBD2 (7 bases). The V end lost 6 bases, the J end lost 0 bases, and 19 bases lay between the germline ends. This CDR3 has 17 amino acids. Germline V gives CDR1 MGHRA, CDR2 YSYEKL. The CDR3 protein is CASRRGGGTPSTDTQYF. CDR3 in DNA: TGCGCCAGCAGAAGGGGGGGCGGAACCCCAAGCACAGATACGCAGTATTTT.

This clone turned up a few times. This sequence joins TRBV29-1 and TRBJ2-2; 16 bases are a match to TRBD2. This CDR3 has 17 amino acids. Germline CDR1 reads SQVTM; CDR2 reads ANQGSEA. V was clipped by 4 bases and J by 0 bases; unmatched bases: 2. The CDR3 DNA follows: TGCAGCGTTGCGGGACTAGCGGGAGGGCCGAACACCGGGGAGCTGTTTTTT. This encodes CSVAGLAGGPNTGELFF.

The chain employs TRBV2 and TRBJ1-1, with D maybe TRBD1 (6 bases). Germline lookup yields CDR1 SNHLY and CDR2 FYNNEI. The CDR3 runs to 16 residues. V lost 6 bases and J lost 2, with 19 bases in between. CDR3 protein: CASRLGTARGNTEAFF. CDR3 in DNA: TGTGCCAGCAGACTCGGGACCGCCAGGGGAAACACTGAAGCTTTCTTT.

This clone occurred a few times. This chain uses TRBV27 with TRBJ1-2, with D possibly TRBD1 on 5 matching bases. The CDR3 consists of 12 residues. Germline V gives CDR1 MNHEY, CDR2 SMNVEV (reference sequence). The V and J ends lost 6 bases and 6 bases respectively, with 11 bases between them. The CDR3 DNA is TGTGCCAGCAGGGTGGGACTTGATGGCTACACCTTC. Amino acids: CASRVGLDGYTF.